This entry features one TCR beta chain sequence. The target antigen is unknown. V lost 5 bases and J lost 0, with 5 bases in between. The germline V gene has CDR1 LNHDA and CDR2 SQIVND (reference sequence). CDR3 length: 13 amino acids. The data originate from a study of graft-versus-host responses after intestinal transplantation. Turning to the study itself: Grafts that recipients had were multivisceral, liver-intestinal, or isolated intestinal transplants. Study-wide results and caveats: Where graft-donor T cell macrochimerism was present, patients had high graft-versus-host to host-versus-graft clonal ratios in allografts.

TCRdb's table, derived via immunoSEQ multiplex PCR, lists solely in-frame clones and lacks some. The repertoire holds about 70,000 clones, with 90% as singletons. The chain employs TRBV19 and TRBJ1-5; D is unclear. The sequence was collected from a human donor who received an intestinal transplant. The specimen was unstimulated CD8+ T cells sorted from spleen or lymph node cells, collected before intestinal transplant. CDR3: CASSPGSNQPQHF. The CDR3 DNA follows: TGTGCCAGTAGTCCCGGTAGCAATCAGCCCCAGCATTTT.